This T cell receptor (beta chain) appears in the sequencing data of a study of T cell repertoires in cytomegalovirus infection. In regard to this clonotype: Its antigen is currently unknown.

The germline CDR1 and CDR2 sequences are LNHDA and SQIVND (reference sequence). The CDR3 has 15 amino acids. The V and J ends lost 3 bases and 0 bases respectively, with 11 bases between them. Via MiXCR, TCRdb re-called the reads, giving one row per CDR3 protein. The table has approximately 340,000 distinct CDR3 sequences, about 28% seen once. V and J are TRBV19 and TRBJ1-2; D gene ambiguous. Sequenced here: cultured PBMCs, sampled from culture after CMV antigen stimulation. The sequence derives from a human donor in good health (CMV status not recorded). Some clones in this sample may be carry-over from other donors' samples. In DNA, the CDR3 is TGTGCCAGTAGTATTGAAGGCTTAGCTAACTATGGCTACACCTTC. Its translation: CASSIEGLANYGYTF.